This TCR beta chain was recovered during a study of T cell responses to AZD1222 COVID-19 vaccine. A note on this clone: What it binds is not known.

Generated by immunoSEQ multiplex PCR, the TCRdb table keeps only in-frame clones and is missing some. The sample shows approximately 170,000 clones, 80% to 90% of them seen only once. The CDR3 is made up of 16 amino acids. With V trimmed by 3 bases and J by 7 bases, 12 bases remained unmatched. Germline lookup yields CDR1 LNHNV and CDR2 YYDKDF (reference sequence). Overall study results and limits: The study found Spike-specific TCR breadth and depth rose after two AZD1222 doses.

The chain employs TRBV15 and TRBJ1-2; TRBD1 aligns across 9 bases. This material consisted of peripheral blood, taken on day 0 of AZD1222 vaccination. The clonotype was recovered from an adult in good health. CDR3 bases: TGTGCCACCAGCAGTTCCACCGGGACAGGGTGGTTTGGCTACACCTTC. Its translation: CATSSSTGTGWFGYTF.